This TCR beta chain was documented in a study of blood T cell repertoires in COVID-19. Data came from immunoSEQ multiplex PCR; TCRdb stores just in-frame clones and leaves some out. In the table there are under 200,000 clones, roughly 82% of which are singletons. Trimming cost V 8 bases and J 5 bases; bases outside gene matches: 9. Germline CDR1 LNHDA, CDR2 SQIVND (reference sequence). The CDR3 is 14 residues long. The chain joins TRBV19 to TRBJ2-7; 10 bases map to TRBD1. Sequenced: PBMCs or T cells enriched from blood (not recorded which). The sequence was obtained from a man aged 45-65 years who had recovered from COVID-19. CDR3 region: CASAWDRGSDEQYF. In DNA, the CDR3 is TGTGCCAGTGCTTGGGACAGGGGAAGCGACGAGCAGTACTTC.